The source of this TCR beta chain is a study of CD8 T cells in Susac syndrome. CD8+ and CD4+ T cells from blood underwent TCR beta sequencing. Trimming cost V 6 bases and J 0 bases, with 14 bases left between them. The CDR3 spans 15 residues. CDR1 is LNHDA, CDR2 SQIVND, per germline (reference sequence). Reverse transcription of roughly 0.45 to 1 ug RNA was performed with random hexamers. Via MiXCR, TCRdb re-called the immunoSEQ multiplex PCR reads, giving one row per CDR3 protein. The sample lists 250,000 or so distinct CDR3 sequences, around 93% occurring once. The sample consisted of CD4+ T cells from PBMCs. The source is a human donor with multiple sclerosis. The chain employs TRBV19 and TRBJ1-1, with TRBD1 as a possible D gene (5 bases). The DNA of the CDR3 is TGTGCCAGTAGGCGCTCCGGGGCGATGAACACTGAAGCTTTCTTT. Protein sequence: CASRRSGAMNTEAFF.